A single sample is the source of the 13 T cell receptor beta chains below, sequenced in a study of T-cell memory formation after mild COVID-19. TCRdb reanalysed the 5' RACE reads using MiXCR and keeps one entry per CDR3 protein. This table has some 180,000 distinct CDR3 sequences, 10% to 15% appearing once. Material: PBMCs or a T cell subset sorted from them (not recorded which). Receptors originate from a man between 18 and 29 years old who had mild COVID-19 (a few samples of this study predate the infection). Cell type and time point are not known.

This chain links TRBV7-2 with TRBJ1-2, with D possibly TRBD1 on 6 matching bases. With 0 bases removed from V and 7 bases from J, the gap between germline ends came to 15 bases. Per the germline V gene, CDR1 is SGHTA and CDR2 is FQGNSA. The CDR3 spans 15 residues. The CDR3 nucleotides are TGTGCCAGCAGCTTAGCGCAGGGGATAGGACGTGGCTACACCTTC. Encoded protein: CASSLAQGIGRGYTF.

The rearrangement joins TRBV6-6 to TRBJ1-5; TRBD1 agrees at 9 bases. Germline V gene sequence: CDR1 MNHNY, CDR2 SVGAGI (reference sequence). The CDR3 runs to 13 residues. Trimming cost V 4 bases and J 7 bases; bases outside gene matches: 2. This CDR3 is CASSSQGAQPQHF. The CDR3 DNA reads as TGTGCCAGCAGTTCACAGGGGGCCCAGCCCCAGCATTTT.

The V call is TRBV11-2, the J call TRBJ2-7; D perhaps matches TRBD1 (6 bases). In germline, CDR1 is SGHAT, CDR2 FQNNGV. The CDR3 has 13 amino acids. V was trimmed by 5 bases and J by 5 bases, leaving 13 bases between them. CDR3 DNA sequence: TGTGCCAGCAGCGTGGACAGAGACCACGAGCAGTACTTC. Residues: CASSVDRDHEQYF.

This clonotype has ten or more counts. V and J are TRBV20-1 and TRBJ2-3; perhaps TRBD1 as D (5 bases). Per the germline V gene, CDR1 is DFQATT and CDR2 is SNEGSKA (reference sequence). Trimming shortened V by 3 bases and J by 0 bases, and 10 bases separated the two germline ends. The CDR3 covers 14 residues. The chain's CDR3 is CSARDIASTDTQYF. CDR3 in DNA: TGCAGTGCTAGGGACATCGCTAGCACAGATACGCAGTATTTT.

The CDR3 loop reads CSVDLLGGYGYTF. DNA of the CDR3: TGCAGCGTTGATTTACTGGGGGGGTATGGCTACACCTTC. The chain joins TRBV29-1 to TRBJ1-2, with D perhaps TRBD1 (5 bases). CDR1 is SQVTM and CDR2 is ANQGSEA in the germline V gene. Trimming took off 3 bases at V and 5 bases at J, with 13 bases between the two ends. The CDR3 spans 13 residues. Using reference TRBV29-1 and TRBJ1-2 for the parts outside the CDR3, the full variable domain is SAVISQKPSRDICQRGTSLTIQCQVDSQVTMMFWYRQQPGQSLTLIATANQGSEATYESGFVIDKFPISRPNLTFSTLTVSNMSPEDSSIYLCSVDLLGGYGYTFGSGTRLTVV.

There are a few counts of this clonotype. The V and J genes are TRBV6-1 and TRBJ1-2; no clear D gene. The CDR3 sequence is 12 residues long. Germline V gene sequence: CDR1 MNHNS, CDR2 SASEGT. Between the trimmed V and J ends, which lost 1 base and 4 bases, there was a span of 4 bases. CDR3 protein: CASSEVFYGYTF. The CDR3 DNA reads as TGTGCCAGCAGTGAAGTGTTCTATGGCTACACCTTC.

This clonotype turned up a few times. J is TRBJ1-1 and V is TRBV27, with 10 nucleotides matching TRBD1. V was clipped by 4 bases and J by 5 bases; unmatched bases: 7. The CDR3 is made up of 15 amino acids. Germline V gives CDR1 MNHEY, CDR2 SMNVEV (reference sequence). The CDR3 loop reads CASSSRTGGSTEAFF. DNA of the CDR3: TGTGCCAGCAGTTCACGGACAGGGGGAAGTACTGAAGCTTTCTTT.

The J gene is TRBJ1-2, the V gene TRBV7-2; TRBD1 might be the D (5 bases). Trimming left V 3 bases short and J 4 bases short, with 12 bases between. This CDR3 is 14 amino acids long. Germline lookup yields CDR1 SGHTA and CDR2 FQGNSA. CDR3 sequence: CASSLDPTAYGYTF. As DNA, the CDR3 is TGTGCCAGCAGCTTGGACCCGACAGCCTATGGCTACACCTTC.

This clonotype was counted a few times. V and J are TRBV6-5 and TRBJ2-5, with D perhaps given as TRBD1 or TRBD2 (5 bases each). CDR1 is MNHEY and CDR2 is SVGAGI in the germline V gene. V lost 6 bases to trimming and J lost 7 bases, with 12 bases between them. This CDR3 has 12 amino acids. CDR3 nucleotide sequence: TGTGCCAGCAGCCGCAGTGGGGGGACCCAGTACTTC. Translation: CASSRSGGTQYF.

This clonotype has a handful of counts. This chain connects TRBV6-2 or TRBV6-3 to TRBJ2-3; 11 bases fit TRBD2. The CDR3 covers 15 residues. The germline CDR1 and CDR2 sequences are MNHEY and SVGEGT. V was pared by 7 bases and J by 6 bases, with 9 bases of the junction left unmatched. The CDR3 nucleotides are TGTGCCAGCACCCGACTAGCGGGGTTGAGGGATACGCAGTATTTT. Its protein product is CASTRLAGLRDTQYF.

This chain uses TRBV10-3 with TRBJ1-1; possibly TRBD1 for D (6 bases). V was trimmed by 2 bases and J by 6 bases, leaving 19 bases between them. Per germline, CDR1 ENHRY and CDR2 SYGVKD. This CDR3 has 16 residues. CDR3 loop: CAISENRVMGNAEAFF. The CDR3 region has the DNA TGTGCCATCAGTGAGAACAGGGTGATGGGAAACGCTGAAGCTTTCTTT.

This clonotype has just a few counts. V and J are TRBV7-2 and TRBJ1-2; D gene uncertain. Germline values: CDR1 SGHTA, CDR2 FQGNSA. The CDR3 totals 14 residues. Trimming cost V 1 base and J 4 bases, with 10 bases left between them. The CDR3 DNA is TGTGCCAGCAGCTTAGGATTGGTCGGCTATGGCTACACCTTC. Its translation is CASSLGLVGYGYTF.

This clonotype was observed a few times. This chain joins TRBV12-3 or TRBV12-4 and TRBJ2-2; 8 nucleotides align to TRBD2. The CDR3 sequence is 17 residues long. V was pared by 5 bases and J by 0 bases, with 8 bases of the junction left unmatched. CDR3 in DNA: TGTGCCAGCAGTCCCATGGGCGGGGGGACGAACACCGGGGAGCTGTTTTTT. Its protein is CASSPMGGGTNTGELFF.